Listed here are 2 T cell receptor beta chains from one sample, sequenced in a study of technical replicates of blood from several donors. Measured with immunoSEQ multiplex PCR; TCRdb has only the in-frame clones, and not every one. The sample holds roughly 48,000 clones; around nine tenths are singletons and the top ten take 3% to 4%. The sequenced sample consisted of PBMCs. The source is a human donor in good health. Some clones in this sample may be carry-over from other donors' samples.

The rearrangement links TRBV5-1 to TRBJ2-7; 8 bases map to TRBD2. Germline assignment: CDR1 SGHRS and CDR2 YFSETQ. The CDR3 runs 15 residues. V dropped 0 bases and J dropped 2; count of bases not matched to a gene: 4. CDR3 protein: CASSLASRGAYEQYF. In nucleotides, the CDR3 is TGCGCCAGCAGCTTGGCCTCGCGGGGGGCCTACGAGCAGTACTTC.

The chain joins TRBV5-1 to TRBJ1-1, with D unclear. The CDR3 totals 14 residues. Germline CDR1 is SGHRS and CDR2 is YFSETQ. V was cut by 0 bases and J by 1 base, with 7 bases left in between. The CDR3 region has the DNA TGCGCCAGCAGCTTGGCCACAGAGAACACTGAAGCTTTCTTT. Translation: CASSLATENTEAFF.